Reported below is one T cell receptor (beta chain). Germline V gene sequence: CDR1 KGHDR, CDR2 SFDVKD. This CDR3 spans 16 amino acids. V lost 4 bases, J lost 2 bases, and 17 bases lay in between. This study enrolled people aged about 18 to 90 from about two dozen US geographic areas. Donors were grouped by their self-reported clinical history. The data belong to a study of blood T cell repertoires in COVID-19. Study as a whole: Acute and convalescent COVID-19 specimens originated in the United States, Italy and Spain. T cells, B-cell-depleted T cells, or PBMCs supplied cDNA or gDNA.

Sequenced by immunoSEQ multiplex PCR; TCRdb stores in-frame clones only, minus some. The sample holds about 300,000 clones, 85% to 90% seen once. Input material: PBMCs or T cells enriched from blood (not recorded which). The receptor comes from a man aged 30 to 45 who had recovered from COVID-19. This chain uses TRBV24-1 with TRBJ2-7, with D possibly TRBD1 on 5 matching bases. The CDR3 DNA reads TGTGCCACCAGTGACGCATTGGACACCAGTCCCTACGAGCAGTACTTC. Protein: CATSDALDTSPYEQYF.